The rows below give T cell receptor beta chains drawn from one sample of a study of control samples from healthy donors and cancer patients. The assay was immunoSEQ multiplex PCR, and TCRdb's table has in-frame clones only and misses some. The sample contains roughly 160,000 clones, 96% of which appear only once. The source material was blood. The receptors were gathered from a woman aged 25 to 39 in good health. The CDR3 runs from the conserved cysteine through the conserved F or W. The D gene is left open where the match is weak. Size values are once, few and many counts, or a class for expanded clones, and some rows have none.

V	size	J	D	CDR3	DNA
TRBV6-5	once	TRBJ2-5	TRBD1	CASARDRVLGETQYF	TGTGCCAGCGCGAGGGACAGGGTTTTGGGGGAGACCCAGTACTTC
TRBV6-5	.	TRBJ1-2	.	CASSPGEGFYYGYTF	TGTGCCAGCAGCCCCGGGGAGGGGTTCTACTATGGCTACACCTTC
TRBV4-1	.	TRBJ1-3	.	CASSQETASGNTIYF	TGCGCCAGCAGCCAAGAAACAGCATCTGGAAACACCATATATTTT
TRBV5-1	.	TRBJ2-7	TRBD1	CASTPGTENYEQYF	TGCGCCAGCACGCCCGGGACAGAGAACTACGAGCAGTACTTC
TRBV19	once	TRBJ1-1	.	CASSTVYQDWNTEAFF	TGTGCCAGTAGTACGGTATACCAAGACTGGAACACTGAAGCTTTCTTT
TRBV6-5	.	TRBJ1-5	.	CASSRGGWDQPQHF	TGTGCCAGCAGCCGCGGGGGATGGGATCAGCCCCAGCATTTT
TRBV19	.	TRBJ2-2	.	CASSTGLNTGELFF	TGTGCCAGTAGCACAGGGTTGAACACCGGGGAGCTGTTTTTT
TRBV10-3	.	TRBJ2-1	.	CAISDDNEQFF	TGTGCCATCAGTGACGACAATGAGCAGTTCTTC
TRBV28	once	TRBJ2-7	TRBD2	CASSTLLAGEYEQYF	TGTGCCAGCAGCACCCTACTAGCGGGAGAATACGAGCAGTACTTC
TRBV29-1	.	TRBJ1-2	.	CSVEPLRDYGYTF	TGCAGCGTTGAACCCCTCAGGGACTATGGCTACACCTTC
TRBV3-1/TRBV3-2	.	TRBJ2-1	TRBD2	CASSQAFSGRTGNEQFF	TGTGCCAGCAGCCAAGCCTTTAGCGGGAGAACGGGTAATGAGCAGTTCTTC
TRBV9	.	TRBJ1-1	.	CASSSQLDTEAFF	TGTGCCAGCAGCTCACAACTGGACACTGAAGCTTTCTTT
TRBV7-9	.	TRBJ2-7	.	CASSPPDRRSYEQYF	TGTGCCAGCAGCCCCCCCGACAGGCGGTCCTACGAGCAGTACTTC
TRBV12-3/TRBV12-4	.	TRBJ2-1	.	CASSSQGGEQFF	TGTGCCAGCAGCAGCCAGGGGGGTGAGCAGTTCTTC
TRBV11-2	.	TRBJ1-5	.	CASGGQPMGPQHF	TGTGCCAGCGGAGGGCAGCCGATGGGGCCCCAGCATTTT
TRBV6-2/TRBV6-3	.	TRBJ2-7	.	CASSPGAAYEQYF	TGTGCCAGCAGCCCCGGGGCTGCCTACGAGCAGTACTTC
TRBV6-6	.	TRBJ1-6	.	CASSYASGTLDSPLHF	TGTGCCAGCAGTTACGCCTCCGGGACCCTTGATTCACCCCTCCACTTT
TRBV10-3	.	TRBJ1-2	.	CAISEVSHYGYTF	TGTGCCATCAGTGAAGTATCACACTATGGCTACACCTTC
TRBV19	.	TRBJ2-7	.	CASSPGPSYEQYF	TGTGCCAGTAGTCCCGGGCCTTCCTACGAGCAGTACTTC
TRBV24-1	once	TRBJ2-5	.	CATSDDYQETQYF	TGTGCCACCAGTGATGACTACCAAGAGACCCAGTACTTC
TRBV18	.	TRBJ1-2	.	CASSPRGESPPSGYTF	TGTGCCAGCTCACCCCGTGGTGAGAGCCCCCCAAGTGGCTACACCTTC
TRBV19	.	TRBJ2-1	TRBD2	CASSTGRGDEQFF	TGTGCCAGTAGTACCGGGCGGGGGGATGAGCAGTTCTTC
TRBV5-6	.	TRBJ2-7	TRBD1	CASSRDRRTYEQYF	TGTGCCAGCAGCCGGGACAGGCGGACCTACGAGCAGTACTTC
TRBV7-8	.	TRBJ2-7	.	CASSLAVTLSSYEQYF	TGTGCCAGCAGCTTAGCGGTGACACTATCCTCGTACGAGCAGTACTTC
TRBV2	.	TRBJ2-2	TRBD1	CASKDRVGRTGELFF	TGTGCCAGCAAGGACAGGGTCGGTCGCACCGGGGAGCTGTTTTTT
TRBV19	.	TRBJ1-2	.	CASSLTGYGYTF	TGTGCCAGTAGTTTAACAGGTTATGGCTACACCTTC
TRBV30	.	TRBJ1-5	.	CACAGGYSNQPQHF	TGTGCCTGCGCCGGGGGATATAGCAATCAGCCCCAGCATTTT
TRBV7-2	.	TRBJ1-3	.	CASRPGATGNTIYF	TGTGCCAGCAGGCCAGGGGCTACTGGAAACACCATATATTTT
TRBV5-1	.	TRBJ2-1	.	CASRDANYNEQFF	TGCGCCAGCCGGGACGCGAACTACAATGAGCAGTTCTTC
TRBV9	.	TRBJ2-2	TRBD2	CASSVDERGLTGELFF	TGTGCCAGCAGCGTAGATGAGCGGGGACTGACCGGGGAGCTGTTTTTT
TRBV30	.	TRBJ1-1	.	CAWGPGRMNTEAFF	TGTGCCTGGGGTCCGGGACGGATGAACACTGAAGCTTTCTTT
TRBV9	once	TRBJ2-4	.	CASSVSINENIQYF	TGTGCCAGCAGCGTCAGTATAAACGAAAACATTCAGTACTTC
TRBV29-1	.	TRBJ2-7	TRBD1	CSVGTGDSYEQYF	TGCAGCGTTGGGACAGGGGATTCCTACGAGCAGTACTTC
TRBV2	.	TRBJ1-5	.	CASSAEDQPQHF	TGTGCCAGCAGTGCTGAGGATCAGCCCCAGCATTTT
TRBV9	.	TRBJ1-6	TRBD1	CASSSPTGGYNSPLHF	TGTGCCAGCAGCTCCCCGACAGGGGGATATAATTCACCCCTCCACTTT
TRBV5-1	.	TRBJ2-7	.	CASKRTEEYEQYF	TGCGCCAGCAAGAGGACAGAGGAATACGAGCAGTACTTC
TRBV7-9	.	TRBJ2-1	.	CASSLALNEQFF	TGTGCCAGCAGCTTAGCGCTAAATGAGCAGTTCTTC
TRBV18	.	TRBJ1-1	TRBD1	CASSPLDLPGRGPKFLNTEAFF	TGTGCCAGCTCACCGTTAGACCTGCCTGGCAGGGGGCCAAAATTTTTGAACACTGAAGCTTTCTTT
TRBV18	.	TRBJ1-5	.	CASSQSSGTNQPQHF	TGTGCCAGCTCACAATCCAGCGGTACAAATCAGCCCCAGCATTTT
TRBV6-2/TRBV6-3	.	TRBJ1-2	TRBD1	CASSLGQTYGYTF	TGTGCCAGCAGTTTGGGACAGACCTATGGCTACACCTTC
TRBV6-5	once	TRBJ2-1	TRBD1	CASSRHRGGGNEQFF	TGTGCCAGCAGTCGTCACAGGGGCGGAGGCAATGAGCAGTTCTTC
TRBV27	.	TRBJ1-5	.	CASTPYGASLRQPQHF	TGTGCCAGCACTCCCTACGGGGCCTCCCTCCGGCAGCCCCAGCATTTT
TRBV5-1	.	TRBJ1-5	TRBD1	CASSCEQYRGRGGGNQPQHF	TGCGCCAGCAGCTGCGAACAGTACAGGGGACGGGGGGGCGGCAATCAGCCCCAGCATTTT
TRBV7-9	.	TRBJ2-7	TRBD2	CASGLDSYEQYF	TGTGCCAGCGGACTAGATTCCTACGAGCAGTACTTC
TRBV5-1	once	TRBJ1-1	TRBD1	CASSRPTGGAEAFF	TGCGCCAGCAGCCGTCCCACAGGGGGCGCAGAAGCTTTCTTT
TRBV5-1	.	TRBJ2-2	.	CASSLPNPSRLASGELFF	TGCGCCAGCAGCTTGCCCAACCCCTCACGGCTGGCCTCCGGGGAGCTGTTTTTT
TRBV6-1	.	TRBJ2-3	TRBD2	CASSEPLAGATDTQYF	TGTGCCAGCAGTGAACCCCTCGCGGGAGCGACAGATACGCAGTATTTT
TRBV7-6	.	TRBJ2-3	TRBD2	CASSLSSGSTDTQYF	TGTGCCAGCAGCTTATCTAGCGGGAGCACAGATACGCAGTATTTT
TRBV11-2	.	TRBJ2-6	.	CASSLDWIGEGLSGANVLTF	TGTGCCAGCAGCTTAGACTGGATCGGAGAGGGGCTGTCGGGGGCCAACGTCCTGACTTTC
TRBV20-1	once	TRBJ2-1	TRBD2	CSASGLAGVDNEQFF	TGCAGTGCTAGTGGACTAGCGGGAGTAGACAATGAGCAGTTCTTC